The 31 T cell receptor beta chains in this list originate from one sample, sequenced in a study of shared clonotypes between healthy human individuals. Method: immunoSEQ multiplex PCR; TCRdb's copy keeps in-frame clones and lacks some. The data contain hundreds of thousands of clones, approximately 92% of them singletons. In the naive CD8 group, cells lacked CD45RO and were positively selected for CCR7, so terminally differentiated effector memory CD45RA+ cells were left out. Sequencing was done on a sample of naive CD8+ T cells sorted from blood. The receptors originated from a man aged 30 to 39 in good health.

The chain combines TRBV10-3 with TRBJ1-2, with 7 positions matching TRBD1. Germline values: CDR1 ENHRY, CDR2 SYGVKD. The junction had 7 bases not matched to a gene; V was cut back by 10 bases and J by 2 bases. CDR3 length: 13 amino acids. In nucleotides, the CDR3 is TGTGCCACAGCAGGGGGGACCAACTATGGCTACACCTTC. Encoded protein: CATAGGTNYGYTF.

The chain links TRBV29-1 to TRBJ1-1; D gene uncertain. Germline assignment: CDR1 SQVTM and CDR2 ANQGSEA. The V end was cut by 2 bases, the J end by 4 bases, with 8 bases between. The CDR3 is 12 residues long. The CDR3 bases are TGCAGCGTTGAAACAGAGACCACTGAAGCTTTCTTT. It is translated as CSVETETTEAFF.

This chain links TRBV29-1 with TRBJ2-7; D not resolved. Germline CDR1 SQVTM, CDR2 ANQGSEA. Trimming took off 8 bases at V and 0 bases at J, with 14 bases between the two ends. The CDR3 spans 13 residues. CDR3 residues: CSYSAEPSYEQYF. CDR3 DNA: TGCAGCTACTCGGCCGAACCCTCCTACGAGCAGTACTTC.

The V and J genes are TRBV6-1 and TRBJ2-1; TRBD2 is a possible D gene (5 bases). The germline V gene has CDR1 MNHNS and CDR2 SASEGT. Trimming took 4 bases from V and 4 from J, leaving 8 bases between them. The CDR3 is made up of 13 amino acids. The CDR3 DNA sequence: TGTGCCAGCAGTGGAGGGCTTTACAATGAGCAGTTCTTC. Protein product: CASSGGLYNEQFF.

V is TRBV7-6 and J is TRBJ2-2, with TRBD1 matching 11 bases. CDR3 length equals 18 residues. With 5 bases clipped from V and 4 bases from J, the junction kept 12 bases outside the gene matches. CDR1 and CDR2 (germline): SGHVS, FNYEAQ. This chain's CDR3 is CASSPRTGGVKGTGELFF. DNA for the CDR3: TGTGCCAGCAGCCCCCGGACAGGGGGCGTAAAAGGCACCGGGGAGCTGTTTTTT.

The chain joins TRBV4-1 to TRBJ2-7; a weak D match, TRBD1 (5 bases). V gave up 5 bases and J gave up 6 bases, with 11 bases separating them. CDR1 is MGHRA, CDR2 YSYEKL, per germline. This CDR3 is 12 amino acids long. The CDR3 loop reads CASSARGVEQYF. CDR3 sequence (DNA): TGCGCCAGCAGCGCAAGGGGCGTCGAGCAGTACTTC.

The V gene is TRBV7-6, the J gene TRBJ1-3, with TRBD1 matching 9 bases. The CDR3 runs to 15 residues. Trimming took 5 bases from V and 4 from J; bases not matched to a gene: 6. Germline CDR1 and CDR2: SGHVS and FNYEAQ. The CDR3 sequence is CASSEGDRVGNTIYF. The CDR3 bases are TGTGCCAGCAGCGAGGGGGACAGGGTCGGAAACACCATATATTTT.

V is TRBV6-4 and J is TRBJ2-3; a weak D match, TRBD2 (6 bases). V dropped 3 bases and J dropped 5 bases, with 15 bases sitting between them. The CDR3 length is 15 residues. Germline V CDR1 and CDR2: MRHNA, SNTAGT. The CDR3 bases are TGTGCCAGCAGTGAGGTGGCGGGATGGAGAGATACGCAGTATTTT. This codes for CASSEVAGWRDTQYF.

The J gene is TRBJ2-2, the V gene TRBV7-9; no definite D call. Trimming stripped 4 bases from V and 6 bases from J, with 15 bases between. Germline V gene lookup returns CDR1 SEHNR and CDR2 FQNEAQ (reference sequence). This CDR3 is 15 amino acids long. The CDR3: CASSSVARTPGELFF. The CDR3 nucleotides read TGTGCCAGCAGCTCCGTCGCTAGAACCCCCGGGGAGCTGTTTTTT.

The chain recombines TRBV4-1 with TRBJ2-3; 7 positions match TRBD1. The CDR3 loop spans 16 amino acids. After removal of 5 bases from V and 2 bases from J, the junction contained 10 bases not matched to a gene. Germline CDR1 MGHRA, CDR2 YSYEKL. The DNA for the CDR3 is TGCGCCAGCAGCAACGTAATGCAGGGGGTCACAGATACGCAGTATTTT. Protein product: CASSNVMQGVTDTQYF.

The J gene is TRBJ2-6, the V gene TRBV12-5, with D perhaps matching TRBD1 (5 bases). Germline V CDR1 and CDR2: LGHNT, FRNRAP. The CDR3 spans 18 residues. V gave up 5 bases and J gave up 5 bases, with 22 bases separating them. In DNA, the CDR3 is TGTGCTAGTGGTACCAACCATGCAGGACAAAGTCGGGCCAACGTCCTGACTTTC. As protein: CASGTNHAGQSRANVLTF.

This clone was counted a single time. The chain is built from TRBV28 and TRBJ2-2; the match to TRBD2 covers 9 bases. The V segment lost 3 bases and the J segment 1 base; nucleotides outside the gene matches: 6. The germline V gene encodes CDR1 MDHEN and CDR2 SYDVKM. This CDR3 has 17 residues. CDR3 nucleotide sequence: TGTGCCAGCAGTTTCTTCGGACTAGCGCTGAACACCGGGGAGCTGTTTTTT. Translated, it gives CASSFFGLALNTGELFF.

As concerns this clone: In the same sample, other DNA sequences code for this CDR3. The chain uses TRBV7-9 and TRBJ2-7; TRBD2 might be the D (5 bases). There are 12 residues in the CDR3. Deletions cut 1 base from V and 6 bases from J, with 7 bases between. Germline V gene lookup returns CDR1 SEHNR and CDR2 FQNEAQ (reference sequence). CDR3 nucleotide sequence: TGTGCCAGCAGCTTAGAAGGGAGCGAGCAGTACTTC. Its protein product is CASSLEGSEQYF.

The chain is built from TRBV7-9 and TRBJ2-1; D is uncertain. Germline CDR1 SEHNR, CDR2 FQNEAQ (reference sequence). The V end lost 3 bases, the J end lost 10 bases, and 13 bases lay between the germline ends. The CDR3 runs 13 residues. CDR3 region: CASSFFLGDEQFF. Here the CDR3 DNA reads TGTGCCAGCAGCTTCTTCCTTGGAGACGAGCAGTTCTTC. Together with reference TRBV7-9 and TRBJ2-1, the CDR3 gives the full variable domain: DTGVSQNPRHKITKRGQNVTFRCDPISEHNRLYWYRQTLGQGPEFLTYFQNEAQLEKSRLLSDRFSAERPKGSFSTLEIQRTEQGDSAMYLCASSFFLGDEQFFGPGTRLTVL.

The J gene is TRBJ1-4, the V gene TRBV19, with D possibly being TRBD1 (6 bases). Germline V gene lookup returns CDR1 LNHDA and CDR2 SQIVND (reference sequence). V shed 3 bases and J shed 3 bases, with 20 bases lying between them. The CDR3 extends over 18 amino acids. The CDR3 loop reads CASSMDASMTGPNEKLFF. The CDR3 DNA sequence: TGTGCCAGTAGTATGGACGCATCGATGACAGGACCTAATGAAAAACTGTTTTTT.

The chain couples TRBV7-9 to TRBJ1-4; 8 positions agree with TRBD1. CDR3 size: 14 residues. Trimming took 5 bases from V and 4 from J; bases not matched to a gene: 3. Germline V lookup: CDR1 SEHNR, CDR2 FQNEAQ (reference sequence). The CDR3 is CASSKGQGNEKLFF. In DNA form, the CDR3 reads TGTGCCAGCAGCAAAGGACAGGGTAATGAAAAACTGTTTTTT.

This clone was recorded once. The V and J genes are TRBV7-6 and TRBJ1-2, with D tentatively TRBD1 (6 bases). This CDR3 has 14 residues. Germline V gene sequence: CDR1 SGHVS, CDR2 FNYEAQ. V lost 5 bases and J 8 bases, leaving 18 bases between the germline ends. The CDR3 spells CASSAGGGLYGYTF. As DNA, the CDR3 is TGTGCCAGCAGCGCCGGCGGGGGGCTCTACGGCTACACCTTC.

The V call is TRBV28, the J call TRBJ1-3; possibly TRBD1 for D (6 bases). CDR3 size: 13 residues. Trimming took off 3 bases at V and 4 bases at J, with 7 bases between the two ends. In germline, CDR1 is MDHEN, CDR2 SYDVKM. CDR3 amino acids: CASSFTGGNTIYF. In DNA, the CDR3 is TGTGCCAGCAGTTTCACAGGGGGAAACACCATATATTTT.

The V call is TRBV28, the J call TRBJ2-7, with unresolved D. This CDR3 is built from 15 residues. Germline V gene lookup returns CDR1 MDHEN and CDR2 SYDVKM. Trimming shortened V by 4 bases and J by 5 bases, and 18 bases separated the two germline ends. As DNA, the CDR3 is TGTGCCAGCAGTTACCGACAAAGGGCTCGAAACGAGCAGTACTTC. Translating gives CASSYRQRARNEQYF.

The rearrangement links TRBV19 to TRBJ2-7; 7 positions match TRBD1. The CDR3 is made up of 13 amino acids. The junction had 5 bases not matched to a gene; V was cut back by 8 bases and J by 1 base. In germline, CDR1 is LNHDA, CDR2 SQIVND (reference sequence). The CDR3 loop reads CASAPGQSYEQYF. The CDR3 DNA reads TGTGCCAGTGCTCCGGGACAGTCCTACGAGCAGTACTTC.

A remark on this clone: A far more abundant clone sits one base away, making this likely a read error. The chain uses TRBV27 and TRBJ2-7, with unresolved D. The germline V gene encodes CDR1 MNHEY and CDR2 SMNVEV (reference sequence). The CDR3 is made up of 12 amino acids. V lost 3 bases and J lost 0, with 3 bases in between. The CDR3 is CASSFLSYEQYF. The CDR3 nucleotides read TGTGCCAGCAGTTTCCTCTCCTACGAGCAGTACTTC.

The CDR3 reads CATSENTGTSGAYEQYF. The CDR3 nucleotides are TGTGCCACCAGCGAAAATACCGGGACTAGCGGGGCCTACGAGCAGTACTTC. V and J are TRBV15 and TRBJ2-7, with TRBD2 matching over 13 bases. In germline, CDR1 is LNHNV, CDR2 YYDKDF (reference sequence). The junction had 9 bases not matched to a gene; V was cut back by 5 bases and J by 2 bases. The CDR3 extends over 17 amino acids. Looking up the rest from reference TRBV15 and TRBJ2-7 gives the full variable domain: DAMVIQNPRYQVTQFGKPVTLSCSQTLNHNVMYWYQQKSSQAPKLLFHYYDKDFNNEADTPDNFQSRRPNTSFCFLDIRSPGLGDTAMYLCATSENTGTSGAYEQYFGPGTRLTVT.

V usage is TRBV27 and J usage is TRBJ2-7, with a possible D match to TRBD2 (5 bases). Trimming removed 2 bases from V and 4 bases from J, with 21 bases in between. Germline V CDR1 and CDR2: MNHEY, SMNVEV (reference sequence). The CDR3 contains 17 residues. Here the CDR3 reads CASSLIGRRPRSYEQYF. The CDR3 nucleotides read TGTGCCAGCAGTTTAATAGGACGGAGGCCCCGTTCGTACGAGCAGTACTTC.

The chain uses TRBV9 and TRBJ1-4, with a possible D match to TRBD1 (5 bases). Germline V gene sequence: CDR1 SGDLS, CDR2 YYNGEE. CDR3 length: 16 amino acids. V was clipped by 4 bases and J by 6 bases, with 19 bases between them. Here the CDR3 DNA reads TGTGCCAGCAGCCCGGCCTCGTCCGGCAGGGATGAAAAACTGTTTTTT. Translating it yields CASSPASSGRDEKLFF.

V usage is TRBV15 and J usage is TRBJ2-1; 8 nucleotides agree with TRBD1. Trimming cost V 3 bases and J 5 bases; bases outside gene matches: 0. CDR1 is LNHNV and CDR2 is YYDKDF in the germline V gene (reference sequence). The CDR3 covers 13 residues. The CDR3 bases are TGTGCCACCAGCAGGGACAGGGACAATGAGCAGTTCTTC. Translation gives CATSRDRDNEQFF.

CDR3 nucleotide sequence: TGTGCCAGCAGCTTTCAGCAGGGTCCGTTATATAGCAATCAGCCCCAGCATTTT. It codes for CASSFQQGPLYSNQPQHF. V and J are TRBV5-8 and TRBJ1-5, with D possibly TRBD1 on 5 matching bases. The germline V and J ends were trimmed by 2 bases and 0 bases, with 18 bases remaining between them. In germline, CDR1 is SGHTS, CDR2 YDEGEE. This CDR3 has 18 residues.

The chain is built from TRBV29-1 and TRBJ2-1; TRBD2 aligns across 7 bases. V lost 6 bases, J lost 6 bases, and 8 bases stayed unmatched. Germline CDR1 and CDR2: SQVTM and ANQGSEA. The CDR3 sequence is 13 residues long. CDR3 coding DNA: TGCAGCGTGCGGCGGGAGAGTGGCAATGAGCAGTTCTTC. This gives the protein CSVRRESGNEQFF.

The chain uses TRBV6-6 and TRBJ1-1, with no clear D. The CDR3 runs to 12 residues. Germline-derived CDR1 and CDR2 are MNHNY and SVGAGI (reference sequence). The V end was cut by 6 bases, the J end by 1 base, with 6 bases between. The CDR3 region is CASRHANTEAFF. The CDR3 nucleotides are TGTGCCAGCAGACACGCGAACACTGAAGCTTTCTTT.

This clone has a count of ten or more. The gene calls are TRBV6-5 and TRBJ1-5; D not certain. The V end was cut by 8 bases, the J end by 0 bases, with 8 bases between. CDR3 size: 13 residues. From germline, CDR1 is MNHEY and CDR2 SVGAGI. The CDR3 reads CASRVGSNQPQHF. Here the CDR3 DNA reads TGTGCCAGCCGAGTTGGTAGCAATCAGCCCCAGCATTTT.

This clone came up once. This chain uses TRBV29-1 with TRBJ2-3, with D unresolved. This CDR3 spans 13 amino acids. Germline V gene data show CDR1 as SQVTM and CDR2 as ANQGSEA. The germline V and J ends were trimmed by 6 bases and 2 bases, with 12 bases remaining between them. The CDR3 coding sequence is TGCAGCGTATCGGACCAAAACACAGATACGCAGTATTTT. Protein: CSVSDQNTDTQYF.

This chain connects TRBV4-1 to TRBJ1-4, with 7 bases fitting TRBD1. There are 16 residues in the CDR3. Losses at the gene ends were 2 bases for V and 8 bases for J; bases not matched to a gene: 11. The germline V gene encodes CDR1 MGHRA and CDR2 YSYEKL. CDR3 amino acids: CASSQLGEGAGEKLFF. CDR3 DNA sequence: TGCGCCAGCAGCCAACTTGGAGAGGGGGCCGGGGAAAAACTGTTTTTT.